This paragraph covers one T cell receptor beta chain sequence. TCRdb's copy holds only in-frame clones and misses some; the assay was immunoSEQ multiplex PCR. Found here are 150,000 to 200,000 clones, about 90% of them singletons; the top ten hold 1.7%. The sample is drawn from a study of control samples from healthy donors and cancer patients. The clonotype was recovered from a man younger than 30 in good health. Source material: blood.

The CDR3 sequence is CASSLSQVGANEQFF. The CDR3 bases are TGTGCCAGCAGTTTATCCCAAGTAGGGGCAAATGAGCAGTTCTTC. The chain couples TRBV28 to TRBJ2-1; perhaps TRBD1 as D (5 bases). The CDR3 has 15 residues. Looked up from germline, CDR1 is MDHEN and CDR2 is SYDVKM. The V end was cut by 1 base, the J end by 7 bases, with 14 bases between.